This T cell receptor (beta chain) was sequenced during a study of CD8+CD57+ T cells in acquired aplastic anemia. Whole-study findings and limits: Under 35 was the count of CD8+ CDR3 sequences that patients shared with controls. Patient and control CD8+ Simpson's diversity was not significantly different.

Trimming took 2 bases from V and 14 from J, leaving 14 bases between them. The CDR3 spans 13 residues. Per germline, CDR1 SGHRS and CDR2 YFSETQ. Comment on this clonotype: Its target is not known.

Profiles of TCR beta VDJ and CDR3 were generated from a genomic DNA template. TCRdb re-analysed the reads in MiXCR, keeping a single row per CDR3 protein. The repertoire holds just over 400,000 distinct CDR3 sequences, with around 68% as singletons. The origin of this receptor is a human donor in good health, serving as a control. The V call is TRBV5-1, the J call TRBJ1-6; the D is unclear. The sample was sorted CD4+, CD8+, or CD8+CD57+ T cells (not recorded which) from PBMCs. DNA of the CDR3: TGCGCCAGCAGCTTAAGGTTCGAATCCTCCCTCCACTTT. Residues: CASSLRFESSLHF. The full variable domain, completed using reference TRBV5-1 and TRBJ1-6, is KAGVTQTPRYLIKTRGQQVTLSCSPISGHRSVSWYQQTPGQGLQFLFEYFSETQRNKGNFPGRFSGRQFSNSRSEMNVSTLELGDSALYLCASSLRFESSLHFGNGTRLTVT.